This T cell receptor (beta chain) appears in the sequencing data of a study of CD8 T cells in Susac syndrome. V was trimmed by 5 bases and J by 0 bases, leaving 9 bases between them. The germline V gene has CDR1 SQVTM and CDR2 ANQGSEA. The CDR3 is 13 residues long. Sequencing of TCR beta was carried out in blood CD8+ and CD4+ T cells. Random-hexamer reverse transcription was applied to about 0.5 to 1 ug RNA. TCRdb used MiXCR to reprocess the immunoSEQ multiplex PCR reads, holding one entry per CDR3 protein. The sample records roughly 200,000 distinct CDR3 sequences, over 85% being singletons. This receptor was obtained from a human donor in good health. The material sequenced was CD4+ T cells from PBMCs. The chain carries TRBV29-1 and TRBJ2-3; no reliable D call. The CDR3 loop reads CSVSFSSTDTQYF. DNA of the CDR3: TGCAGCGTTTCCTTCTCTAGCACAGATACGCAGTATTTT.